This T cell receptor (beta chain) was profiled in a study of CD8+ T cells in alopecia areata. Study-level background: Treated patients were scored for severity by percent of scalp affected.

RNA was isolated and reverse transcribed to cDNA, the sequencing template. Assay: immunoSEQ multiplex PCR; the TCRdb copy retains only in-frame clones and omits some. The sample carries a few hundred thousand clones, around two fifths recorded once. This clone was observed a few times. Treatment noted: oral pan-JAK inhibitor, 5-10 mg twice daily. The CDR3 loop spans 13 amino acids. Germline V gene sequence: CDR1 KGHSH, CDR2 LQKENI. V lost 1 base and J lost 3, with 6 bases in between. The sequence came from a human donor with alopecia areata. The sample here was CD4+ T cells sorted from blood, taken around week 36, from a patient treated with tofacitinib. The rearrangement links TRBV18 to TRBJ2-5; no definite D call. The DNA for the CDR3 is TGTGCCAGCTCACCACGGTCCGAAGAGACCCAGTACTTC. Protein product: CASSPRSEETQYF.